This TCR beta chain was identified in a study of blood T cell repertoires in COVID-19. The CDR3 totals 16 residues. V lost 10 bases and J lost 1, with 19 bases in between. CDR1 and CDR2 from the germline V gene are LNHDA and SQIVND (reference sequence). Original handling: Nucleated cell number was recorded as an estimate derived from reference gene primer amplification. The data were produced by immunoSEQ multiplex PCR, yet TCRdb's version contains in-frame clones alone and is incomplete. Clonal size and the V and J genes are those of that table, whereas D and trimming came from the DNA. The repertoire has 84,000 or so clones, approximately 86% of them found once; the top ten carry about 31%.

This sequence joins TRBV19 and TRBJ2-2; D possibly corresponds to TRBD1 (5 bases). Specimen: peripheral blood. The clonotype comes from a woman older than 75 with acute or convalescent COVID-19. For the CDR3, the DNA is TGTGCCACCGAGATATCCAGGGTAGGGAACACCGGGGAGCTGTTTTTT. This translates into CATEISRVGNTGELFF.